These T cell receptor beta chains were read from a single sample in a study of shared clonotypes between healthy human individuals. The method was immunoSEQ multiplex PCR; TCRdb's version includes in-frame clones alone and lacks a portion of them. Of around 2.1 million clones listed, approximately 94% are singletons. Sequencing used naive CD8+ T cells from PBMCs. All receptors come from a man between 18 and 29 years old in good health. Some clones in this sample may be carry-over from other donors' samples. The CDR3 runs from the conserved cysteine through the conserved F or W. Each record gives: J gene, D gene, clone size, V gene, CDR3 DNA, CDR3 protein. A D gene is named only where the DNA matches it firmly. Rows may omit the clone size; those that give it use once, few, many or a size class.

>TRBJ2-1|-|-|TRBV9
TGTGCCAGCAGCGTAGGTGTAGCGCCCAATGAGCAGTTCTTC
CASSVGVAPNEQFF
>TRBJ1-2|-|-|TRBV28
TGTGCCAGCAGTTTCCAGACAGGCTATGGCTACACCTTC
CASSFQTGYGYTF
>TRBJ2-7|TRBD1|-|TRBV4-1
TGCGCCAGCAGCCACCTGGACAGGGAAAAAACCTACGAGCAGTACTTC
CASSHLDREKTYEQYF
>TRBJ2-1|-|-|TRBV7-3
TGTGCCAGCAGCTTAAGCATCAGGAATGAGCAGTTCTTC
CASSLSIRNEQFF
>TRBJ2-7|-|-|TRBV28
TGTGCCAGCAGTTTAGACACGCGGGTTAACGAGCAGTACTTC
CASSLDTRVNEQYF
>TRBJ2-3|TRBD2|-|TRBV5-4
TGTGCCAGCAGCCCGAATTCGGCGGGAGCGGGAGATACGCAGTATTTT
CASSPNSAGAGDTQYF
>TRBJ2-7|-|-|TRBV9
TGTGCCAGCAGCGTAGGCGGCCCCCCTCGCGAGCAGTACTTC
CASSVGGPPREQYF
>TRBJ2-7|-|-|TRBV27
TGTGCCAGCAGTCCCCGACTAGGAACTTACGAGCAGTACTTC
CASSPRLGTYEQYF
>TRBJ1-5|-|-|TRBV28
TGTGCCAGCAGGATCACAGGAAGCAATCAGCCCCAGCATTTT
CASRITGSNQPQHF
>TRBJ2-6|-|once|TRBV27
TGTGCCAGCAGTCCCGGGGCGATTGGGGCCAACGTCCTGACTTTC
CASSPGAIGANVLTF
>TRBJ2-5|-|-|TRBV4-3
TGCGCCAGCAGTCAGACCCTGGGGACTGAGACCCAGTACTTC
CASSQTLGTETQYF
>TRBJ1-1|-|-|TRBV7-2
TGTGCCAGCAGCCCCTCCCGGGGCTATAATATCGGTGAAGCTTTCTTT
CASSPSRGYNIGEAFF
>TRBJ2-7|TRBD1|-|TRBV7-8
TGTGCCAGCAGCCTCGGGACAGCCGCCTACGAGCAGTACTTC
CASSLGTAAYEQYF
>TRBJ1-1|-|-|TRBV28
TGTGCCAGCAGTTTTATGGGGAACACTGAAGCTTTCTTT
CASSFMGNTEAFF
>TRBJ1-4|-|-|TRBV27
TGTGCCAGCAGGGGGGCGGGGGAAGGTGATGAAAAACTGTTTTTT
CASRGAGEGDEKLFF
>TRBJ2-5|TRBD2|once|TRBV2
TGTGCCAGCAGTAGAGGACTAGCGTCTGAGACCCAGTACTTC
CASSRGLASETQYF
>TRBJ1-1|-|-|TRBV7-2
TGTGCCAGCAGCTTACTCCCAGGGAGGAACACTGAAGCTTTCTTT
CASSLLPGRNTEAFF
>TRBJ1-1|-|few|TRBV4-1
TGCGCCAGCAGCCTAGGGGTAAGGGACACTGAAGCTTTCTTT
CASSLGVRDTEAFF
>TRBJ1-5|-|-|TRBV28
TGTGCCAGCAGTTCCGATAGGCAAGGAAATCAGCCCCAGCATTTT
CASSSDRQGNQPQHF
>TRBJ2-7|-|-|TRBV5-1
TGCGCCAGCAGCTTGAGTCAGGAGGGGAACTACGAGCAGTACTTC
CASSLSQEGNYEQYF
>TRBJ1-1|-|-|TRBV6-1
TGTGCCAGCAGTGAAGGGCGGGGCGGGGGCACTGAAGCTTTCTTT
CASSEGRGGGTEAFF
>TRBJ2-3|-|once|TRBV11-2
TGTGCCAGCAGCGCCCTAGGGCGGGCCACAGATACGCAGTATTTT
CASSALGRATDTQYF
>TRBJ1-5|-|few|TRBV30
TGTGCCTGGAGTGTGGGGGAAAATCAGCCCCAGCATTTT
CAWSVGENQPQHF